This TCR beta chain was captured by sequencing in a study of response to subunit inactivated influenza vaccine. Notes on the study in general: A suggestion made by the authors is that each seasonal influenza vaccination recruits few new T cells.

As for this clonotype: Its cognate antigen is unknown.

V shed 6 bases and J 0 bases; nucleotides not matched to a gene: 8. The CDR3 consists of 16 residues. Germline loops: CDR1 SNHLY, CDR2 FYNNEI. TCRdb independently ran MiXCR on the RT-PCR reads; one entry per CDR3 protein. The repertoire consists of under 200,000 distinct CDR3 sequences, with approximately 12% occurring once and the leading ten covering around 33%. Sequencing used CD8+ T cells sorted from PBMCs, obtained less than 25 months after vaccination. This receptor was taken from a man between 50 and 75 years old who received an inactivated influenza vaccine. The chain combines TRBV2 with TRBJ2-4; 7 bases are a match to TRBD1. The CDR3 reads CASRLTGVGAKNIQYF. CDR3 sequence (DNA): TGTGCCAGCAGGTTAACAGGGGTAGGAGCCAAAAACATTCAGTACTTC.